A single sample is the source of the 17 T cell receptor beta chains below, sequenced in a study of immune evolution from preneoplasia to lung adenocarcinoma. Repertoires were generated with immunoSEQ multiplex PCR, while TCRdb's copy carries only in-frame clones and drops some. The table lists thousands of clones, approximately 83% of them singletons, with roughly 2.9% in the top ten. Sequencing input: FFPE minimally invasive lung adenocarcinoma tissue. The source of these receptors is a person in their sixties or seventies with lung adenocarcinoma.

The gene calls are TRBV2 and TRBJ1-5; D gene uncertain. V was trimmed by 5 bases and J by 2 bases, leaving 7 bases between them. The CDR3 consists of 13 residues. CDR1 is SNHLY, CDR2 FYNNEI, per germline. CDR3 amino acids: CASSSWGNQPQHF. The CDR3 DNA is TGTGCCAGCAGTAGTTGGGGCAATCAGCCCCAGCATTTT.

The chain uses TRBV28 and TRBJ1-2, with TRBD1 as a possible D gene (5 bases). CDR3 length: 12 amino acids. From germline, CDR1 is MDHEN and CDR2 SYDVKM. With 4 bases removed from V and 7 bases from J, the gap between germline ends came to 10 bases. CDR3 sequence: CASSSQGVGYTF. The CDR3 coding sequence is TGTGCCAGCAGTTCGCAGGGAGTTGGCTACACCTTC.

This sequence joins TRBV28 and TRBJ1-6; no definite D call. The CDR3 has 13 amino acids. V dropped 2 bases and J dropped 10 bases, with 9 bases sitting between them. CDR1 MDHEN and CDR2 SYDVKM come from the germline V gene. CDR3 region: CASSLPGQSPLHF. CDR3 bases: TGTGCCAGCAGTTTACCAGGTCAATCACCCCTCCACTTT.

The chain recombines TRBV27 with TRBJ1-4; D remains ambiguous. V lost 3 bases and J 0 bases, leaving 8 bases between the germline ends. Germline lookup yields CDR1 MNHEY and CDR2 SMNVEV (reference sequence). The CDR3 is 15 amino acids. CDR3 sequence reads: CASSFSGPTNEKLFF. The CDR3 DNA is TGTGCCAGCAGTTTTAGTGGGCCAACTAATGAAAAACTGTTTTTT. Looking up the rest from reference TRBV27 and TRBJ1-4 gives the full variable domain: EAQVTQNPRYLITVTGKKLTVTCSQNMNHEYMSWYRQDPGLGLRQIYYSMNVEVTDKGDVPEGYKVSRKEKRNFPLILESPSPNQTSLYFCASSFSGPTNEKLFFGSGTQLSVL.

V usage is TRBV19 and J usage is TRBJ2-1; D may match TRBD1 or TRBD2 (5 bases each). CDR3 length: 14 amino acids. Germline CDR1 reads LNHDA; CDR2 reads SQIVND (reference sequence). Trimming stripped 7 bases from V and 0 bases from J, with 10 bases between. DNA of the CDR3: TGTGCCAGTACCGGGACGATCTCCTACAATGAGCAGTTCTTC. Translated, it gives CASTGTISYNEQFF.

The chain recombines TRBV7-2 with TRBJ2-3; unclear D gene. CDR1 is SGHTA, CDR2 FQGNSA, per germline. Trimming took off 5 bases at V and 2 bases at J, with 8 bases between the two ends. The CDR3 is made up of 13 amino acids. CDR3: CASSPLITDTQYF. The DNA of the CDR3 is TGTGCCAGCAGCCCCCTGATCACAGATACGCAGTATTTT.

J is TRBJ2-1 and V is TRBV20-1; D gene unclear. The CDR3 spans 11 residues. Looked up from germline, CDR1 is DFQATT and CDR2 is SNEGSKA (reference sequence). V lost 6 bases to trimming and J lost 5 bases, with 8 bases between them. The CDR3 DNA sequence: TGCAGTGCAACTGAAAACAATGAGCAGTTCTTC. As protein: CSATENNEQFF.

This clone was recorded once. The chain has TRBV27 and TRBJ2-7, with unresolved D. The germline gives CDR1 MNHEY, CDR2 SMNVEV (reference sequence). The CDR3 totals 14 residues. V lost 5 bases and J 6 bases, leaving 17 bases between the germline ends. CDR3 bases: TGTGCCAGCAGTGAATCTAGTGGGCGTGCCGAGCAGTACTTC. It translates to CASSESSGRAEQYF.

This rearrangement joins TRBV5-1 to TRBJ2-7; TRBD1 or TRBD2 may be the D gene (5 bases each). This CDR3 is built from 14 residues. The ends were cut back, 2 bases at V and 2 bases at J, with 11 bases in the middle. Germline CDR1 and CDR2: SGHRS and YFSETQ. The CDR3 is CASSLGDRAYEQYF. In DNA form, the CDR3 reads TGCGCCAGCAGCTTAGGGGACCGCGCCTACGAGCAGTACTTC.

The V and J genes are TRBV28 and TRBJ1-2, with D maybe TRBD1 (5 bases). Trimming removed 4 bases from V and 1 base from J, with 19 bases in between. In germline, CDR1 is MDHEN, CDR2 SYDVKM. The length of the CDR3 is 17 residues. This chain's CDR3 is CASSSGTLIELNYGYTF. CDR3 bases: TGTGCCAGCAGTTCCGGGACGCTTATCGAACTTAACTATGGCTACACCTTC.

CDR3 DNA sequence: TGTGCCAGCAGCTTGGCAGGGGGTTCCTACGAGCAGTACTTC. Encoded protein: CASSLAGGSYEQYF. The chain carries TRBV11-2 and TRBJ2-7; 7 nucleotides align to TRBD1. This CDR3 is built from 14 residues. V lost 3 bases, J lost 1 base, and 3 bases stayed unmatched. The germline gives CDR1 SGHAT, CDR2 FQNNGV.

A note on this clone: Its ends do not fully match the called genes, so a read error is possible. The same CDR3 is also encoded by other DNA sequences in this sample. The V call is TRBV6-6, the J call TRBJ2-7; 12 bases align to TRBD2. Germline V gene data show CDR1 as MNHNY and CDR2 as SVGAGI (reference sequence). The CDR3 spans 15 residues. CDR3 sequence reads: CASSDLAGGAYEQYF. CDR3 coding DNA: TGTGCTAGCAGTGACCTAGCGGGAGGGGCCTACGAGCAGTACTTC.

The chain recombines TRBV6-5 with TRBJ1-2; D unclear. CDR1 and CDR2 (germline): MNHEY, SVGAGI. V lost 4 bases and J 7 bases, leaving 10 bases between the germline ends. This CDR3 contains 12 residues. The CDR3 DNA sequence: TGTGCCAGCAGTTCCTCCTGGGTTGGCTACACCTTC. Its translation: CASSSSWVGYTF.

The chain is built from TRBV11-3 and TRBJ2-3; 13 bases are a match to TRBD2. From germline, CDR1 is SGHNT and CDR2 YENEEA. This CDR3 region has 16 residues. V shed 5 bases, J shed 3 bases, and the junction held 5 bases outside the gene matches. The CDR3 bases are TGTGCCAGCAGCCCCCGGACTAGCGGGAGTACAGATACGCAGTATTTT. It codes for CASSPRTSGSTDTQYF. The variable domain in full, completed from reference TRBV11-3 and TRBJ2-3, reads EAGVVQSPRYKIIEKKQPVAFWCNPISGHNTLYWYLQNLGQGPELLIRYENEEAVDDSQLPKDRFSAERLKGVDSTLKIQPAELGDSAVYLCASSPRTSGSTDTQYFGPGTRLTVL.

The chain combines TRBV23-1 with TRBJ1-4; possible D gene TRBD1, 5 bases. TRBV23-1 is classed as an ORF, of uncertain function. Trimming took off 11 bases at V and 8 bases at J, with 12 bases between the two ends. This CDR3 spans 11 amino acids. The CDR3 spells CADSRGEKLFF. In DNA form, the CDR3 reads TGCGCCGACAGCCGGGGGGAAAAACTGTTTTTT.

The genes are TRBV28 and TRBJ1-5; D is ambiguous. Germline-derived CDR1 and CDR2 are MDHEN and SYDVKM. Trimming pared 0 bases from V and 4 bases from J, leaving 13 bases between. The CDR3 sequence is 16 residues long. The CDR3 DNA reads TGTGCCAGCAGTTTATGGACGGCCGTGGGGAATCAGCCCCAGCATTTT. Encoded protein: CASSLWTAVGNQPQHF.

This sequence joins TRBV5-4 and TRBJ2-1; 7 bases line up with TRBD2. V lost 4 bases to trimming and J lost 10 bases; unmatched junction nucleotides: 17. CDR1 is SGHNT, CDR2 YYREEE, per germline (reference sequence). This CDR3 has 16 amino acids. CDR3: CASSTSAAGVPEEQFF. The CDR3 DNA follows: TGTGCCAGCAGCACCAGTGCGGCGGGAGTTCCTGAAGAGCAGTTCTTC. Full variable domain (outside the CDR3, taken from reference TRBV5-4 and TRBJ2-1): ETGVTQSPTHLIKTRGQQVTLRCSSQSGHNTVSWYQQALGQGPQFIFQYYREEENGRGNFPPRFSGLQFPNYSSELNVNALELDDSALYLCASSTSAAGVPEEQFFGPGTRLTVL.